In its sample, the clone carrying this T cell receptor beta chain is large (0.1 to 1%). The antigen remains undetermined. The sample belongs to a study of T cell repertoires in aging, cancer and after chemotherapy. Study-wide background: Paired samples before and after chemotherapy came from chronic lymphocytic leukemia patients on fludarabine- or bendamustine-based regimens. Notes on the study in general: Age-matched healthy donors had significantly more diverse, less clonal blood TCR repertoires than untreated cancer patients. Across the chemotherapy interval, each cancer cohort showed higher median generation probability, suggesting thymic rebound.

Peripheral blood genomic DNA, not sorted cells or RNA, was the template. TRB rearrangements spanning V, D and J were amplified using mixed TRB-A/B primers. TCRdb reprocessed the multiplex PCR reads with MiXCR, giving one entry per CDR3 protein. The data contain over a thousand distinct CDR3 sequences, about 25% of them singletons. Germline CDR1 is MNHEY and CDR2 is SVGEGT. The CDR3 runs 16 residues. The V end was cut by 5 bases, the J end by 2 bases, with 16 bases between. Sequencing was done on a sample of blood. This chain links TRBV6-2 or TRBV6-3 with TRBJ2-1; no reliable D call. The TCR was taken from a human donor with a blood cancer. This CDR3 is CASSLSAEPPYNEQFF. The DNA for the CDR3 is TGTGCCAGCAGTCTTTCCGCGGAGCCTCCCTACAATGAGCAGTTCTTC.